This TCR beta chain was retrieved from a study of human T cells and chemical hapten exposure. This sample's time point: patch test 3, about 24 weeks after DPC sensitization. Treatment here: therapeutic diphenylcyclopropenone sensitization with weekly scalp DPC. Attachment of unique molecular identifiers to individual cDNA molecules was performed in the library. From the RACE reads, TCRdb called clonotypes with MiXCR, one entry per CDR3 protein. The profile shows under 100,000 distinct CDR3 sequences, less than 14% of them singletons. CDR3 length: 13 residues. Trimming cost V 5 bases and J 7 bases, with 14 bases left between them. The germline V gene encodes CDR1 MNHEY and CDR2 SVGAGI. This clonotype has more than one count but fewer than ten.

Sequencing used whole blood, obtained in connection with sensitization to the hapten diphenylcyclopropenone (DPC). The receptor's source is a woman between 50 and 59 years old with alopecia areata. Some clones in this sample may be carry-over from other donors' samples. The J gene is TRBJ1-1, the V gene TRBV6-5; D uncertain. CDR3 coding DNA: TGTGCCAGCAGTAAGGACGGCCAACTTGAAGCTTTCTTT. Amino acid sequence: CASSKDGQLEAFF.